Here is one T cell receptor beta chain with its context. These data originate in a study of blood T cell repertoires in COVID-19. This CDR3 has 14 residues. Germline lookup yields CDR1 SGHTA and CDR2 FQGTGA. Trimming took 5 bases from V and 7 from J, leaving 12 bases between them. As processed by the authors: Estimation of nucleated cell counts relied on the amplification of reference gene primers. Assay used: immunoSEQ multiplex PCR; TCRdb lists only in-frame clones, some missing. Clone size and V and J calls were adopted from that table, with D and trimming inferred from the DNA. The sample yields approximately 330,000 clones, roughly 89% seen once.

The sequenced sample was peripheral blood. J is TRBJ1-6 and V is TRBV7-3, with D uncertain. The receptor's source is a man aged 25 to 45 with COVID-19, enrolled during active disease. The CDR3 is CASSPGVPNSPLHF. The CDR3 DNA follows: TGTGCCAGCAGCCCCGGGGTACCGAATTCACCCCTCCACTTT.